Presented here are 2 T cell receptor beta chains from one specimen sequenced in a study of regulatory T cells in long-lasting Graves disease. Time point noted: newly diagnosed GD, antithyroid drugs for less than 3 months. RNA from PBMCs was the source of the TCR library. Researchers made TCR beta libraries by using iRepertoire HTBI primers and running Arm-PCR on CDR3 regions. Using its own MiXCR run on the multiplex PCR reads, TCRdb lists one record per CDR3 protein. This repertoire shows over 500,000 distinct CDR3 sequences, less than 20% found once; its top ten account for about 20%. The same specimen was also included in a second study, on T cells in Graves' hyperthyroidism and ophthalmopathy.

Source: peripheral blood mononuclear cells (PBMCs), taken at new diagnosis, from a patient treated with antithyroid drugs. The receptors here all came from a woman aged 25-40 years with Graves disease.

This clonotype was recorded at least ten times. The genes are TRBV14 and TRBJ2-7, with D uncertain. The CDR3 runs 13 residues. Germline V gives CDR1 SGHDN, CDR2 FVKESK. V was cut by 6 bases and J by 9 bases, with 18 bases left in between. The CDR3: CASSVGPYRGQYF. CDR3 DNA sequence: TGTGCCAGCAGTGTCGGCCCTTACCGCGGGCAGTACTTC.

This clonotype has more than one count but fewer than ten. The chain carries TRBV18 and TRBJ1-2, with a tentative D call TRBD1 (5 bases). Germline values: CDR1 KGHSH, CDR2 LQKENI. The CDR3 runs to 12 residues. V lost 0 bases, J lost 13 bases, and 12 bases lay in between. This chain's CDR3 is CASSPPERGCTF. The CDR3, as DNA: TGTGCCAGCTCACCACCGGAAAGGGGTTGCACCTTC.